This T cell receptor beta chain derives from a study of blood T cell repertoires in COVID-19. Study background: T cells, B-cell-depleted T cells, or PBMCs provided the cDNA or gDNA that served as material.

Sequenced by immunoSEQ multiplex PCR; TCRdb stores in-frame clones only, minus some. The data show 150,000 to 200,000 clones, 84% seen once. V lost 4 bases to trimming and J lost 3 bases, with 10 bases between them. The germline CDR1 and CDR2 sequences are SNHLY and FYNNEI. The CDR3 totals 14 residues. The source is a human donor with acute or convalescent COVID-19. The donor label of this sample is uncertain. The gene calls are TRBV2 and TRBJ1-5, with D hard to call. The source material was peripheral blood. CDR3 protein: CASSAGAFNQPQHF. The DNA for the CDR3 is TGTGCCAGCAGTGCCGGTGCCTTCAATCAGCCCCAGCATTTT.